Sequencing of this T cell receptor (beta chain) was carried out in a study of blood T cell repertoires in COVID-19. Study-wide background: Donors in the United States, Italy and Spain gave samples during acute or convalescent COVID-19. T cells, B-cell-depleted T cells, or PBMCs provided the cDNA or gDNA that served as material.

The CDR3 has 16 residues. V was clipped by 4 bases and J by 0 bases; unmatched bases: 4. The germline V gene encodes CDR1 LGHDT and CDR2 YNNKEL (reference sequence). TCRdb's copy holds only in-frame clones and misses some; the assay was immunoSEQ multiplex PCR. The table lists about 76,000 clones, approximately 80% of them singletons, with approximately 12% in the top ten. The TCR comes from a human donor in a cohort sampled during active COVID-19. The chain recombines TRBV3-1 (or the pseudogene TRBV3-2) with TRBJ1-1; TRBD1 aligns across 11 bases. The source material was peripheral blood. For the CDR3, the DNA is TGTGCCAGCAGCCTGCGGGGACAGGGGGTGAACACTGAAGCTTTCTTT. Translating it yields CASSLRGQGVNTEAFF.